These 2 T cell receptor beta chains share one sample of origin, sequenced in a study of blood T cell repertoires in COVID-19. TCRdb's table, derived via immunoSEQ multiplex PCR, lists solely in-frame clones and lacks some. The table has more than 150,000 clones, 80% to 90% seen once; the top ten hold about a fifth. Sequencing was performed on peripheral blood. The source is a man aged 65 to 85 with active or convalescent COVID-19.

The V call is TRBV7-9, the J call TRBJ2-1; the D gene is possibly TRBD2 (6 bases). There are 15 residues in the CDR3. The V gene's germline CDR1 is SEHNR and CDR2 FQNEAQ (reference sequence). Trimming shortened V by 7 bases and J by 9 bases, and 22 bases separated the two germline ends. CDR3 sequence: CASKAPGGRAGEQFF. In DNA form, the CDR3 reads TGTGCCAGCAAAGCCCCCGGGGGAAGGGCGGGTGAGCAGTTCTTC.

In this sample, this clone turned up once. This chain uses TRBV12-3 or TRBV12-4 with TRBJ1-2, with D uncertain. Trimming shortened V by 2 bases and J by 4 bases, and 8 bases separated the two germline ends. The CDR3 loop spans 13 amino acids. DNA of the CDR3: TGTGCCAGCAGTTTACAGGAACGCTATGGCTACACCTTC. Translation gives CASSLQERYGYTF.